The 13 T cell receptor beta chains in this list originate from one sample, sequenced in a study of post-analysis software for immune sequencing data. General study points: Four or five TRBV segments were more frequent in patients than controls; TRBV5-6, TRBV5-1 and TRBV20-1 belonged to this group.

Libraries were made from TCR beta cDNA, and they carried unique molecular identifiers. TCRdb called the PCR reads again in MiXCR, with one record for every CDR3 protein. The table shows more than 450,000 distinct CDR3 sequences, with approximately 34% occurring only once. Their antigen targets remain unknown. The sample taken for sequencing was blood. All receptors come from a girl younger than 18 with multiple sclerosis.

This clonotype was counted only a few times. The V and J genes are TRBV5-1 and TRBJ2-3; TRBD2 agrees at 7 bases. V was pared by 4 bases and J by 2 bases, with 10 bases of the junction left unmatched. This CDR3 is 16 amino acids long. The germline V gene has CDR1 SGHRS and CDR2 YFSETQ. Written as DNA, the CDR3 is TGCGCCAGCAGCCAAACGGGGGGTTATTACACAGATACGCAGTATTTT. It encodes CASSQTGGYYTDTQYF.

This chain joins TRBV10-3 and TRBJ1-2; 8 bases align to TRBD1. Germline CDR1 ENHRY, CDR2 SYGVKD. V was pared by 4 bases and J by 4 bases, with 2 bases of the junction left unmatched. This CDR3 contains 13 residues. CDR3 residues: CAISGDRSYGYTF. CDR3 nucleotide sequence: TGTGCCATCAGTGGGGACAGGAGCTATGGCTACACCTTC.

This clonotype was picked up a small number of times. The chain combines TRBV3-1 with TRBJ1-2; D possibly corresponds to TRBD1 (6 bases). CDR1 is LGHDT and CDR2 is YNNKEL in the germline V gene (reference sequence). The CDR3 has 14 amino acids. The V end lost 6 bases, the J end lost 3 bases, and 14 bases lay between the germline ends. In DNA, the CDR3 is TGTGCCAGCAGAATATCGGGGGCCGACTATGGCTACACCTTC. Its translation: CASRISGADYGYTF.

This clonotype was counted between two and nine times. The chain couples TRBV20-1 to TRBJ2-1, with 9 bases lining up with TRBD2. The V gene's germline CDR1 is DFQATT and CDR2 SNEGSKA (reference sequence). J was trimmed by 0 bases and V by 1 base; bases with no gene match: 13. This CDR3 is built from 19 residues. The CDR3 coding sequence is TGCAGTGCTAGAGGGATCGAGGCTAGCGGGATCAGCTCCTACAATGAGCAGTTCTTC. Its protein product is CSARGIEASGISSYNEQFF.

This clonotype turned up a few times. V usage is TRBV3-1 and J usage is TRBJ2-3, with D perhaps TRBD2 (5 bases). Germline CDR1 is LGHDT and CDR2 is YNNKEL (reference sequence). V was shortened by 2 bases and J by 2 bases, with 11 bases between the two germline ends. There are 15 residues in the CDR3. DNA of the CDR3: TGTGCCAGCAGCCAATCTGGACTGTCCACAGATACGCAGTATTTT. Its protein is CASSQSGLSTDTQYF.

Here the CDR3 DNA reads TGTGCCAGCAGCCCCCCCGGGAGCGAGCAGTACTTC. It specifies CASSPPGSEQYF. V and J are TRBV7-9 and TRBJ2-7; tentatively, D is TRBD2 (6 bases). This CDR3 spans 12 amino acids. CDR1 SEHNR and CDR2 FQNEAQ come from the germline V gene (reference sequence). Trimming pared 5 bases from V and 6 bases from J, leaving 11 bases between.

The chain is built from TRBV5-8 and TRBJ2-3; D uncertain. V was cut by 6 bases and J by 3 bases, with 14 bases left in between. The CDR3 spans 14 residues. Per germline, CDR1 SGHTS and CDR2 YDEGEE. The CDR3 is CASNLALGTDTQYF. The CDR3 DNA sequence: TGTGCCAGCAACCTTGCGTTGGGGACAGATACGCAGTATTTT.

V and J are TRBV2 and TRBJ2-5, with D perhaps TRBD1 (6 bases). The J call may be faulty, since TRBJ2-7 better matches the DNA end. The CDR3 covers 15 residues. The germline V gene encodes CDR1 SNHLY and CDR2 FYNNEI. The CDR3 coding sequence is TGTGCCAGCAGTCAAAACAGGGTAACAAGCTACGAGCAGTACTTC. It yields the protein CASSQNRVTSYEQYF.

There are a few counts of this clonotype. The chain joins TRBV5-1 to TRBJ1-2; weak D call: TRBD1 (6 bases). The length of the CDR3 is 15 residues. Deletions cut 0 bases from V and 4 bases from J, with 13 bases between. Germline CDR1 is SGHRS and CDR2 is YFSETQ. The CDR3 loop reads CASSLEGGDGYGYTF. Written as DNA, the CDR3 is TGCGCCAGCAGCTTGGAGGGGGGAGACGGCTATGGCTACACCTTC.

This clonotype was observed a handful of times. An end of the junction does not agree with germline; a read error may underlie this. The chain couples TRBV29-1 to TRBJ1-2, with D perhaps matching TRBD1 (5 bases). There are 14 residues in the CDR3. Germline assignment: CDR1 SQVTM and CDR2 ANQGSEA. The CDR3 protein is CSVKDPGMDYGYTF. CDR3 sequence (DNA): TGCAGCGTTAAAGACCCAGGGATGGACTATGGCTACACCTTC.

The chain carries TRBV7-2 and TRBJ1-6; 8 nucleotides agree with TRBD1. V shed 5 bases and J 10 bases; nucleotides not matched to a gene: 10. CDR1 and CDR2 from the germline V gene are SGHTA and FQGNSA. This CDR3 spans 15 amino acids. CDR3 region: CASSHFGQGNSPLHF. The CDR3 DNA sequence: TGTGCCAGCAGCCACTTTGGACAGGGAAACTCACCCCTCCACTTT.

Concerning this clonotype itself: A junction end diverges from the germline sequence, so it may reflect a read error. V is TRBV20-1 and J is TRBJ2-3, with a possible D match to TRBD2 (5 bases). The CDR3 sequence is 12 residues long. The germline gives CDR1 DFQATT, CDR2 SNEGSKA (reference sequence). CDR3 amino acids: CRAREYTDTQYF. CDR3 DNA sequence: TGCAGGGCTAGGGAGTACACAGATACGCAGTATTTT.

This CDR3 is CATSARTGAYGYTF. CDR3 nucleotide sequence: TGTGCCACCAGTGCCCGGACAGGGGCTTATGGCTACACCTTC. The V call is TRBV15, the J call TRBJ1-2, with 9 bases identical to TRBD1. This CDR3 spans 14 amino acids. Unmatched junction bases numbered 7, after V lost 6 bases and J lost 5 bases. Germline V gene sequence: CDR1 LNHNV, CDR2 YYDKDF (reference sequence).